One sample yielded the 12 T cell receptor beta chains listed below, sequenced in a study of CD8 T cells in Susac syndrome. Random hexamers were used to reverse transcribe an amount of roughly 0.5 to 1 ug RNA. TCRdb re-called the immunoSEQ multiplex PCR reads through MiXCR, storing one row per CDR3 protein. Counted here are about 180,000 distinct CDR3 sequences, around 95% occurring once; the ten biggest clones make up 0.093%. The source material was CD4+ T cells from PBMCs. Receptors originate from a human donor with multiple sclerosis.

This clonotype appeared a single time. The chain couples TRBV6-5 to TRBJ1-6; possible D gene TRBD1, 5 bases. This CDR3 is 14 amino acids long. Germline CDR1 and CDR2: MNHEY and SVGAGI. The V and J ends lost 2 bases and 8 bases respectively, with 10 bases between them. CDR3: CASSYAGMDSPLHF. DNA for the CDR3: TGTGCCAGCAGTTACGCAGGGATGGATTCACCCCTCCACTTT.

V and J are TRBV5-4 and TRBJ2-1; TRBD1 agrees at 7 bases. The CDR3 contains 15 residues. CDR1 and CDR2 from the germline V gene are SGHNT and YYREEE (reference sequence). The junction had 3 bases not matched to a gene; V was cut back by 2 bases and J by 1 base. CDR3: CASSFRTGSYNEQFF. CDR3 in DNA: TGTGCCAGCAGCTTCCGGACAGGTTCCTACAATGAGCAGTTCTTC.

The chain joins TRBV13 to TRBJ1-5, with D possibly matching TRBD1 (5 bases). Germline V lookup: CDR1 PRHDT, CDR2 FYEKMQ (reference sequence). The CDR3 extends over 16 amino acids. The ends were cut back, 2 bases at V and 0 bases at J, with 11 bases in the middle. The CDR3 sequence: CASSLRGPPSNQPQHF. In DNA form, the CDR3 reads TGTGCCAGCAGCTTACGGGGCCCTCCTAGCAATCAGCCCCAGCATTTT.

The rearrangement links TRBV24-1 to TRBJ1-2; possibly TRBD1 for D (6 bases). CDR1 KGHDR and CDR2 SFDVKD come from the germline V gene. The CDR3 covers 13 residues. V was trimmed by 4 bases and J by 8 bases, leaving 13 bases between them. CDR3: CATSDPQGYGYTF. The CDR3 DNA is TGTGCCACCAGTGACCCACAGGGTTACGGCTACACCTTC.

The chain carries TRBV5-1 and TRBJ2-1; D may be TRBD1 (6 bases). CDR3 length: 14 residues. V shed 4 bases and J shed 4 bases, with 12 bases lying between them. CDR1 and CDR2 (germline): SGHRS, YFSETQ. DNA for the CDR3: TGCGCCAGCAGCGAGGGGGAATCTTACAATGAGCAGTTCTTC. Translating gives CASSEGESYNEQFF.

V gene TRBV6-5 combines with J gene TRBJ1-2; 7 positions agree with TRBD1. The germline V gene encodes CDR1 MNHEY and CDR2 SVGAGI. Trimming cost V 8 bases and J 2 bases; bases outside gene matches: 8. This CDR3 has 14 amino acids. DNA for the CDR3: TGTGCCAGCGGATACCCGGGACAGAACTATGGCTACACCTTC. Its protein is CASGYPGQNYGYTF.

J is TRBJ1-1 and V is TRBV9; no reliable D call. This CDR3 region has 14 residues. Trimming removed 3 bases from V and 0 bases from J, with 9 bases in between. The germline gives CDR1 SGDLS, CDR2 YYNGEE. As DNA, the CDR3 is TGTGCCAGCAGCGCGGGATCCATGAACACTGAAGCTTTCTTT. Protein: CASSAGSMNTEAFF.

The DNA of the CDR3 is TGTGCCTGGACCCCTCGGCCCTTCTACGAGCAGTACTTC. Protein product: CAWTPRPFYEQYF. The J gene is TRBJ2-7, the V gene TRBV30, with no clear D. The germline CDR1 and CDR2 sequences are GTSNPN and SVGIG (reference sequence). Trimming stripped 4 bases from V and 3 bases from J, with 13 bases between. This CDR3 is 13 amino acids long.

The chain carries TRBV10-3 and TRBJ2-5, with D possibly matching TRBD2 (5 bases). V lost 2 bases and J 9 bases, leaving 16 bases between the germline ends. The germline V gene has CDR1 ENHRY and CDR2 SYGVKD. The CDR3 spans 14 residues. CDR3 protein: CAISEVLAWGAQYF. As DNA, the CDR3 is TGTGCCATCAGTGAGGTCCTAGCTTGGGGAGCCCAGTACTTC.

The chain uses TRBV2 and TRBJ1-1; D call uncertain. This CDR3 comprises 15 residues. Germline values: CDR1 SNHLY, CDR2 FYNNEI. The germline V and J ends were trimmed by 6 bases and 3 bases, with 17 bases remaining between them. The CDR3 region is CASSAPLKRDTEAFF. The CDR3 DNA reads TGTGCCAGCAGCGCACCCCTTAAGAGGGACACTGAAGCTTTCTTT.

The chain couples TRBV6-6 to TRBJ2-3; D possibly corresponds to TRBD1 (6 bases). Germline V lookup: CDR1 MNHNY, CDR2 SVGAGI (reference sequence). The CDR3 length is 16 residues. V was shortened by 4 bases and J by 2 bases, with 16 bases between the two germline ends. CDR3 DNA sequence: TGTGCCAGCAGTTCCGCACAGGGTAGGCCCACAGATACGCAGTATTTT. Its protein product is CASSSAQGRPTDTQYF.

This clonotype was recorded only once. This chain links TRBV20-1 with TRBJ2-7; D might be TRBD2 (7 bases). CDR3 length: 15 residues. The V end was cut by 0 bases, the J end by 2 bases, with 14 bases between. Germline V CDR1 and CDR2: DFQATT, SNEGSKA (reference sequence). The CDR3 DNA sequence: TGCAGTGCTAGAGAACGCGGGGGCACAACCTACGAGCAGTACTTC. Protein sequence: CSARERGGTTYEQYF.